The entry that follows covers one T cell receptor (beta chain) sequence. This sample stems from a study of T-cell reconstitution after alpha-beta-depleted transplantation in children. Library preparation (for TCRbeta) was performed with unique molecular identifiers. Each CDR3 protein gets one entry after TCRdb re-called the PCR reads with MiXCR. Of some 550,000 distinct CDR3 sequences in the sample, around 16% are singletons; the top ten hold 3% to 3.5%. CDR3 length equals 13 residues. Trimming left V 6 bases short and J 2 bases short, with 5 bases between. The chain couples TRBV12-3 or TRBV12-4 to TRBJ2-6; D is uncertain. The sequence was collected from a human donor who donated a stem cell graft to a child with acute lymphoblastic leukemia. The sample consisted of PBMCs from the stem cell graft donor, taken from the stem cell graft. This chain's CDR3 is CASRFPGANVLTF. The CDR3, as DNA: TGTGCCAGCAGGTTCCCTGGGGCCAACGTCCTGACTTTC.